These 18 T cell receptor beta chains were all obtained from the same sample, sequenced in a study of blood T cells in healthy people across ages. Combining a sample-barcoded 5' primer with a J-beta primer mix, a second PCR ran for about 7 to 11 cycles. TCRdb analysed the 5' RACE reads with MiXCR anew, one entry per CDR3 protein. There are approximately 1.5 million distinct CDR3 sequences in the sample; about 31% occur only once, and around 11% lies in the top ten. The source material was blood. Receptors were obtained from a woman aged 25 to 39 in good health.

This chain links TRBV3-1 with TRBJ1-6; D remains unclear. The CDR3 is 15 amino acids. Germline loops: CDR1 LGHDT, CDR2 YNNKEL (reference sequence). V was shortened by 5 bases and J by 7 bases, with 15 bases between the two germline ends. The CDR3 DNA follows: TGTGCCAGCAGCTATGGGGTCCCGGGAAATTCACCCCTCCACTTT. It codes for CASSYGVPGNSPLHF.

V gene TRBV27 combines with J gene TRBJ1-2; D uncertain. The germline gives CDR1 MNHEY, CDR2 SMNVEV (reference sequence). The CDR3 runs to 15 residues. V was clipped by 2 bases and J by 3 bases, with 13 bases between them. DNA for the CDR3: TGTGCCAGCAGTTTAAATGCCAGGAGAGACTATGGCTACACCTTC. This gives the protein CASSLNARRDYGYTF.

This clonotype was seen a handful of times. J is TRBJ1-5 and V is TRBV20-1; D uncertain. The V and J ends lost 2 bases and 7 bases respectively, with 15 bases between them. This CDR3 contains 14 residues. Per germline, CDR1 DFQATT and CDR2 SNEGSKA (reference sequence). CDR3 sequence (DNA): TGCAGTGCTAGAACCCCCCGGGAAGGACAGCCCCAGCATTTT. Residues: CSARTPREGQPQHF.

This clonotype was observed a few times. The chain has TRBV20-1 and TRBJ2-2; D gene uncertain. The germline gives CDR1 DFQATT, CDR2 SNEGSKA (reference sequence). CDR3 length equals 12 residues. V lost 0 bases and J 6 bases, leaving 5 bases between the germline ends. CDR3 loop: CSARDHPGELFF. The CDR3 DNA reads TGCAGTGCTAGAGATCACCCCGGGGAGCTGTTTTTT.

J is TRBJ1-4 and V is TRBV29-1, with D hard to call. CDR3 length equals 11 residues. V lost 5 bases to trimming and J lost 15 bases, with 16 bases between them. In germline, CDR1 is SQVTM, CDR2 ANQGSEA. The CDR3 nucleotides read TGCAGCGTTCGAGCGAGGGAAGGATTGTTTTTT. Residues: CSVRAREGLFF.

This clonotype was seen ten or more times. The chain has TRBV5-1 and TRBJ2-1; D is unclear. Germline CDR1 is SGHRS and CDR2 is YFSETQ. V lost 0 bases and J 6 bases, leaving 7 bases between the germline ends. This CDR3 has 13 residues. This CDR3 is CASSLVLGNEQFF. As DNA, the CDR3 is TGCGCCAGCAGCTTGGTCCTGGGCAATGAGCAGTTCTTC.

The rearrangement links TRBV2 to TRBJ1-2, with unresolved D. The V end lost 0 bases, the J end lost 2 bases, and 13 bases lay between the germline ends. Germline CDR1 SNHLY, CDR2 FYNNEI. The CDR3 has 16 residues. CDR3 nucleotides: TGTGCCAGCAGTGAAGCGCGCGCGGGTTTGAACTATGGCTACACCTTC. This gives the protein CASSEARAGLNYGYTF.

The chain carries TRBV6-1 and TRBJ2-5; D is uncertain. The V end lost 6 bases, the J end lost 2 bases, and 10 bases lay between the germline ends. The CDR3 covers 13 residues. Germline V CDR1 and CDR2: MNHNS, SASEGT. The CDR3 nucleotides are TGTGCCAGCAGGGACCTAGGACAAGAGACCCAGTACTTC. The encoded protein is CASRDLGQETQYF.

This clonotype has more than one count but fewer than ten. CDR3 in DNA: TGTGCCAGCAGTCCGACAGGGTGGGGGGAGACCCAGTACTTC. Protein product: CASSPTGWGETQYF. The V gene is TRBV27, the J gene TRBJ2-5; 7 positions agree with TRBD1. Trimming removed 5 bases from V and 5 bases from J; junction bases left unmatched: 8. CDR1 is MNHEY, CDR2 SMNVEV, per germline (reference sequence). The CDR3 length is 14 residues.

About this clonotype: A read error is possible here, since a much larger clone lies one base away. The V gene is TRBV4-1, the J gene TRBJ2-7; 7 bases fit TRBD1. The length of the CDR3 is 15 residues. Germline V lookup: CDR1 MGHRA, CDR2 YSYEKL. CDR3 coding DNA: TGCACCAGCAGCCAAGTAGAGGGGGCGTCGGACGAGCAGTACTTC. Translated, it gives CTSSQVEGASDEQYF.

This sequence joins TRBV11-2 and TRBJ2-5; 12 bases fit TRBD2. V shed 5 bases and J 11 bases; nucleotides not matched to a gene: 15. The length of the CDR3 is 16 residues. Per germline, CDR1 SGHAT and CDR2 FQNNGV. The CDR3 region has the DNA TGTGCCAGCAGCCCGACGACTAGCGGGAGTCTTAATGAGCAGTACTTC. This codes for CASSPTTSGSLNEQYF.

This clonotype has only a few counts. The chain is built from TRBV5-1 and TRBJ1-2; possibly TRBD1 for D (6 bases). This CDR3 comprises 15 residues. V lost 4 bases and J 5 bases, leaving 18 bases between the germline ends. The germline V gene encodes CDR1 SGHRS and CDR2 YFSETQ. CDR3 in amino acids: CASSGMTGFIYGYTF. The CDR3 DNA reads TGCGCCAGCAGCGGGATGACAGGTTTTATATATGGCTACACCTTC.

The CDR3 region has the DNA TGTGCCAGCAGTTTAGCGGTTGGGGGACAGGGTGGCTACACCTTC. Protein product: CASSLAVGGQGGYTF. This chain connects TRBV27 to TRBJ1-2; 9 bases are shared with TRBD1. Germline assignment: CDR1 MNHEY and CDR2 SMNVEV (reference sequence). The CDR3 has 15 residues. The trim removed 2 bases at V and 7 bases at J, leaving 8 bases unmatched.

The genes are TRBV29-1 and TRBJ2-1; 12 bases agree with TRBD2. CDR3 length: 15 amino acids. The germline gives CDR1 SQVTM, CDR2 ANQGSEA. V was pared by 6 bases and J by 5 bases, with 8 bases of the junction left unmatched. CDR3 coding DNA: TGCAGCGTACGGACTAGCGGGATCATAAACAATGAGCAGTTCTTC. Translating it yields CSVRTSGIINNEQFF.

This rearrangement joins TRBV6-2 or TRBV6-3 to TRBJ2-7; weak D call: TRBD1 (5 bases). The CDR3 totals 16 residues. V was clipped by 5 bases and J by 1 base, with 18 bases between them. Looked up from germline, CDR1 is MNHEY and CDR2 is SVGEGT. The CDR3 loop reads CASSTGRTSTSYEQYF. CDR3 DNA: TGTGCCAGCAGTACCGGGCGGACATCCACGTCCTACGAGCAGTACTTC.

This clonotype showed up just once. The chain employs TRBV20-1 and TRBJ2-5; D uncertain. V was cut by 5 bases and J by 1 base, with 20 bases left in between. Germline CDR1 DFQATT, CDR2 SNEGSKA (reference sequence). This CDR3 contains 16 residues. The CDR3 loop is CSARWARRLAQETQYF. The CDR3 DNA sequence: TGCAGTGCTCGATGGGCTCGGAGACTCGCCCAAGAGACCCAGTACTTC.

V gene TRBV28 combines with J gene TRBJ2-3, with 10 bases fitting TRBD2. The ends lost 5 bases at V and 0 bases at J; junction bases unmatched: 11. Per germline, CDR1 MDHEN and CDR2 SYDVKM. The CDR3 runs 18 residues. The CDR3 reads CASSPSATSGASTDTQYF. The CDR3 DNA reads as TGTGCCAGCAGTCCCTCGGCCACTAGCGGGGCCAGCACAGATACGCAGTATTTT.

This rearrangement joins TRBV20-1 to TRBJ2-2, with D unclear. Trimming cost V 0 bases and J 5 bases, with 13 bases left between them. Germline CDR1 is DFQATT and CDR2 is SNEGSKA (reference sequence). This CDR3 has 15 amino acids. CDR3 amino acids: CSARERTFATGELFF. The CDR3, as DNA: TGCAGTGCTAGAGAGAGGACCTTCGCGACCGGGGAGCTGTTTTTT.